This section outlines one TCR beta chain sequence together with its context. The sample belongs to a study of blood T cell repertoires in COVID-19. Study-wide context: Spain, Italy and the United States supplied samples that represented acute and convalescent COVID-19. From T cells, B-cell-depleted T cells, or PBMCs came the material, which was cDNA or gDNA.

In the authors' methods: How many nucleated cells were present was estimated from reference gene primer amplification. TCRdb keeps only in-frame clones here, not all; method: immunoSEQ multiplex PCR. V, J and clone size were drawn from that table, and D and trimming were deduced from the DNA. The sample gives approximately 230,000 clones, approximately 88% of which show up once; around 6.3% is in the top ten. In Seattle, patients joined the study during active infection and were tracked longitudinally. This TCR was sampled from a woman aged 25 to 39 with COVID-19, enrolled during active disease. Sequencing was carried out using peripheral blood.

CDR3 loop: CASSQDGTIHSYEQYF. In DNA form, the CDR3 reads TGTGCCAGCAGCCAGGATGGGACTATCCACTCCTACGAGCAGTACTTC. V is TRBV4-2 and J is TRBJ2-7; 7 bases line up with TRBD2. This CDR3 contains 16 residues. Per the germline V gene, CDR1 is LGHNA and CDR2 is YNFKEQ. The J segment lost 0 bases and the V segment lost 3 bases, leaving 8 bases of the junction unmatched.